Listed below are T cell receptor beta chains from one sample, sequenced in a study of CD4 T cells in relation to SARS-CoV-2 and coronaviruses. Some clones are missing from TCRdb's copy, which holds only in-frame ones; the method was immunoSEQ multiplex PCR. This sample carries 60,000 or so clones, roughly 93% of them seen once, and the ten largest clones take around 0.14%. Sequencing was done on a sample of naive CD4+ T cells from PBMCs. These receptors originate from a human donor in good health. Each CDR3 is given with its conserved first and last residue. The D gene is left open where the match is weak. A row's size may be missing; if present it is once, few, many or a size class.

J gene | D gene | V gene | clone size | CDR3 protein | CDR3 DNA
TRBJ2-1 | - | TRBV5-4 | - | CASSSGTSREQFF | TGTGCCAGCAGCTCAGGTACTAGTCGAGAGCAGTTCTTC
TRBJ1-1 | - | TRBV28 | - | CASSSETALNTEAFF | TGTGCCAGCAGTTCGGAGACAGCCCTGAACACTGAAGCTTTCTTT
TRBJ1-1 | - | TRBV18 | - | CASSPDRGIEAFF | TGTGCCAGCTCACCGGATAGGGGGATTGAAGCTTTCTTT
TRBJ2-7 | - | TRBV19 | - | CASSDRVQFELYF | TGTGCCAGTAGTGACCGGGTCCAATTTGAACTGTACTTC
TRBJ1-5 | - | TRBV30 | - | CAWSVPRGARSQPQHF | TGTGCCTGGAGTGTACCCCGAGGAGCCCGGAGTCAGCCCCAGCATTTT
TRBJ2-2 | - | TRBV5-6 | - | CASRSGRSPIGRVGELFF | TGTGCCAGCAGATCCGGGCGGAGCCCCATCGGGCGGGTCGGGGAGCTGTTTTTT
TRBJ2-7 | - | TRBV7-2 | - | CASSLLGLGEQYF | TGTGCCAGCAGCTTATTGGGTTTGGGCGAGCAGTACTTC
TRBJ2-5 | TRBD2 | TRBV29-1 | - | CSNSGETQYF | TGCAGCAATAGCGGGGAGACCCAGTACTTC
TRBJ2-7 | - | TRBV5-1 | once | CASSLDGSYEQYF | TGCGCCAGCAGCTTGGACGGCTCCTACGAGCAGTACTTC
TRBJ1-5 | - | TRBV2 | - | CASSDQLSNQPQHF | TGTGCCAGCAGTGACCAACTTAGCAATCAGCCCCAGCATTTT
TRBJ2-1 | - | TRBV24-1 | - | CATSDFAGREQFF | TGTGCCACCAGTGATTTTGCGGGTCGTGAGCAGTTCTTC
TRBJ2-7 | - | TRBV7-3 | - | CASSLGRIAGVEQYF | TGTGCCAGCAGCCTCGGACGGATCGCTGGGGTCGAGCAGTACTTC
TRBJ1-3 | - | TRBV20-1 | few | CSARTGNTIYF | TGCAGTGCTAGGACAGGAAACACCATATATTTT
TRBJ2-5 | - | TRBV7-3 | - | CASSSQPMDGRRETQYF | TGTGCCAGCAGCTCCCAGCCGATGGACGGGAGACGGGAGACCCAGTACTTC
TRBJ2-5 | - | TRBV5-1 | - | CASSFSGEQETQYF | TGCGCCAGCAGCTTTAGCGGAGAGCAAGAGACCCAGTACTTC
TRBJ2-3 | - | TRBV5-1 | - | CASSTVGGSTDTQYF | TGCGCCAGCAGCACGGTGGGCGGAAGCACAGATACGCAGTATTTT
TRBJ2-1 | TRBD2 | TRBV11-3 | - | CASSFETSGRGADNEQFF | TGTGCCAGCAGCTTCGAGACTAGCGGGAGAGGGGCAGACAATGAGCAGTTCTTC
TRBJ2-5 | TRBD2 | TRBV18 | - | CASSPPGLAGGQETQYF | TGTGCCAGCTCACCACCGGGACTAGCGGGAGGACAAGAGACCCAGTACTTC
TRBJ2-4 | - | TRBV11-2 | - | CASSFAGGAKNIQYF | TGTGCCAGCAGCTTTGCCGGCGGAGCCAAAAACATTCAGTACTTC
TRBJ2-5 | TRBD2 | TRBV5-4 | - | CASSLDPGTTGSAWTQYF | TGTGCCAGCAGCTTAGACCCCGGGACTACCGGATCGGCGTGGACCCAGTACTTC
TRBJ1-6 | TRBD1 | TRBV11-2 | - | CASRPVGTEYNSPLHF | TGTGCCAGCAGACCCGTCGGGACAGAGTATAATTCACCCCTCCACTTT
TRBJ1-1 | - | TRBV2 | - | CASRGRDTEAFF | TGTGCCAGCAGAGGACGGGACACTGAAGCTTTCTTT
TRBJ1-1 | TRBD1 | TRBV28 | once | CASSLGQYTEAFF | TGTGCCAGCAGTTTGGGACAGTACACTGAAGCTTTCTTT
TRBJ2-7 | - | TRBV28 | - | CASINGRSHEQYF | TGTGCCAGCATTAATGGGAGGTCCCACGAGCAGTACTTC
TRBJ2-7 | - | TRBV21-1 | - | CASDGQETYEQYF | TGTGCCAGCGACGGCCAGGAAACCTACGAGCAGTACTTC